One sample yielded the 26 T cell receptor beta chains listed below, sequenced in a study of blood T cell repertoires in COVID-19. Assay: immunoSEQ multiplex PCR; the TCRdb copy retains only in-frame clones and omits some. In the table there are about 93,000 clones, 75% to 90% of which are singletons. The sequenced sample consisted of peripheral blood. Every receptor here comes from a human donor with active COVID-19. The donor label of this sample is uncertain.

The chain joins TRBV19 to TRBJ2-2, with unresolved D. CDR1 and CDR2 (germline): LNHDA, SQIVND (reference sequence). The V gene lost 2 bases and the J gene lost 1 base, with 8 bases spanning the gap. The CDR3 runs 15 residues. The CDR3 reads CASSISSRNTGELFF. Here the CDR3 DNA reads TGTGCCAGTAGTATATCGTCCCGGAACACCGGGGAGCTGTTTTTT.

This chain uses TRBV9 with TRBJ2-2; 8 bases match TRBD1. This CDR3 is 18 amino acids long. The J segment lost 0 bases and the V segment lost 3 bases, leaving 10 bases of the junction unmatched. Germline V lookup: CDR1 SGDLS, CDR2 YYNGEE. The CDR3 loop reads CASSAAFSQGANTGELFF. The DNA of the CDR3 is TGTGCCAGCAGCGCCGCCTTCTCACAGGGGGCGAACACCGGGGAGCTGTTTTTT. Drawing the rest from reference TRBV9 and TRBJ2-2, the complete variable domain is DSGVTQTPKHLITATGQRVTLRCSPRSGDLSVYWYQQSLDQGLQFLIQYYNGEERAKGNILERFSAQQFPDLHSELNLSSLELGDSALYFCASSAAFSQGANTGELFFGEGSRLTVL.

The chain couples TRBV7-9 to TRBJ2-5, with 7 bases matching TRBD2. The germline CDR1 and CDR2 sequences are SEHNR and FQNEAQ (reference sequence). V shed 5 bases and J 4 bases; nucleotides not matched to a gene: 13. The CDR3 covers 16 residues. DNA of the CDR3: TGTGCCAGCAGCGCCTATAACCTAGCGGTCCGAGAGACCCAGTACTTC. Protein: CASSAYNLAVRETQYF.

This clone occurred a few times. The CDR3 DNA is TGTGCCAGCAGCGCGGCACTGGTACTTAACTATGGCTACACCTTC. Residues: CASSAALVLNYGYTF. This sequence joins TRBV7-2 and TRBJ1-2; no clear D gene. CDR1 and CDR2 from the germline V gene are SGHTA and FQGNSA. Trimming cost V 5 bases and J 1 base, with 14 bases left between them. The CDR3 spans 15 residues.

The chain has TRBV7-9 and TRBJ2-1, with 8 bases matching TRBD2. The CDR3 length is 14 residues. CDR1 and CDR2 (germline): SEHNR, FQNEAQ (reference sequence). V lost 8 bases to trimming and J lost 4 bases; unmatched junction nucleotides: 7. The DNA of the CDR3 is TGTGCCAGCTCCGGGGGGGCCACTTACAATGAGCAGTTCTTC. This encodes CASSGGATYNEQFF. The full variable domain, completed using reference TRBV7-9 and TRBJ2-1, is DTGVSQNPRHKITKRGQNVTFRCDPISEHNRLYWYRQTLGQGPEFLTYFQNEAQLEKSRLLSDRFSAERPKGSFSTLEIQRTEQGDSAMYLCASSGGATYNEQFFGPGTRLTVL.

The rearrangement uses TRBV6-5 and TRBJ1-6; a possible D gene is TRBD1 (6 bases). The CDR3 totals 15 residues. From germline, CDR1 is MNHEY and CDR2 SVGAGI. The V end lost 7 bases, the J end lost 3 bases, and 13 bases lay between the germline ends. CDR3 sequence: CASNIQGSYNSPLHF. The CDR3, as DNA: TGTGCCAGCAATATACAGGGCAGCTATAATTCACCCCTCCACTTT.

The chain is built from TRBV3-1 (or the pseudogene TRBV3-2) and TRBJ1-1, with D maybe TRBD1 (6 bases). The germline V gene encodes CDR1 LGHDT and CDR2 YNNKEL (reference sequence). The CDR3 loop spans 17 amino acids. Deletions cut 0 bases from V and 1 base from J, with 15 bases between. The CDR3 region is CASSQEFRGRGNTEAFF. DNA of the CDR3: TGTGCCAGCAGCCAAGAATTCAGGGGACGCGGGAACACTGAAGCTTTCTTT.

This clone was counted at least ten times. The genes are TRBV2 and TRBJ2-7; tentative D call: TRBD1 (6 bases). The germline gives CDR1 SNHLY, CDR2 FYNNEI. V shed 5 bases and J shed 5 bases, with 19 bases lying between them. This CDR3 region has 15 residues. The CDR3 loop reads CASSWSRGNDDEQYF. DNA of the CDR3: TGTGCCAGCAGTTGGAGTAGGGGGAACGATGACGAGCAGTACTTC.

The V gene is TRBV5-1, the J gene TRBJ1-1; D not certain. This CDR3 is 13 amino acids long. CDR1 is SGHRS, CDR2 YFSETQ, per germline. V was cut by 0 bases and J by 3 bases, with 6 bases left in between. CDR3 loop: CASSLGPDTEAFF. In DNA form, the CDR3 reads TGCGCCAGCAGCTTGGGTCCGGACACTGAAGCTTTCTTT.

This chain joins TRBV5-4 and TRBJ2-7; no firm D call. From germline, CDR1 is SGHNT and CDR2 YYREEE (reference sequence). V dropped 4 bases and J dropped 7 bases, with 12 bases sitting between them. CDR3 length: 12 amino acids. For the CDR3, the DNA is TGTGCCAGCAGCCTACCCGGTTTTGAGCAGTACTTC. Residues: CASSLPGFEQYF.

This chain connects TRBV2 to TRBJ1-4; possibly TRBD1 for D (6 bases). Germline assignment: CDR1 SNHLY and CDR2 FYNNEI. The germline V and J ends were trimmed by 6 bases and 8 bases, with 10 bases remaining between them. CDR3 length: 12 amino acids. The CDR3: CASRTGSEKLFF. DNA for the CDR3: TGTGCCAGCAGGACAGGTAGCGAAAAACTGTTTTTT. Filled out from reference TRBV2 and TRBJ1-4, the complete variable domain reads EPEVTQTPSHQVTQMGQEVILRCVPISNHLYFYWYRQILGQKVEFLVSFYNNEISEKSEIFDDQFSVERPDGSNFTLKIRSTKLEDSAMYFCASRTGSEKLFFGSGTQLSVL.

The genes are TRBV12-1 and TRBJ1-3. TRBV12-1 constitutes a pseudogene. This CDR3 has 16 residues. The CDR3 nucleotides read TGTGCCAGCAGCCGGACTCAGAAGAGCTCTGGAAACACCATATATTTT. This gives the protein CASSRTQKSSGNTIYF.

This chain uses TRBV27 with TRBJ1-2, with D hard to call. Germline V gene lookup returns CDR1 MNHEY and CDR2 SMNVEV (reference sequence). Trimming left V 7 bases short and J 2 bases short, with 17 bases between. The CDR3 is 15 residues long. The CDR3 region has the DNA TGTGCCAGCACCCTGATTGGGAGCGGGAACTATGGCTACACCTTC. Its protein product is CASTLIGSGNYGYTF.

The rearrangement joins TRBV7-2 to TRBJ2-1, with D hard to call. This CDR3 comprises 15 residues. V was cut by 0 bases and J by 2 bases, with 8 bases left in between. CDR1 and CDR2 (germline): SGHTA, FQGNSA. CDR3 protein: CASSLAYATYNEQFF. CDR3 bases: TGTGCCAGCAGCTTAGCTTATGCGACCTACAATGAGCAGTTCTTC.

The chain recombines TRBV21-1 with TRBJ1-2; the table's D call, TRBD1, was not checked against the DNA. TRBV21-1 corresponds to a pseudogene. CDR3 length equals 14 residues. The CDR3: CASPYREANYGYTF. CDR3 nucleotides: TGTGCCAGTCCATACAGGGAAGCTAACTATGGCTACACCTTC.

The CDR3 DNA follows: TGCGCCAGCAGAGGCCGACAGGGTCGCGAAATTAACTATGGCTACACCTTC. As protein: CASRGRQGREINYGYTF. V usage is TRBV5-1 and J usage is TRBJ1-2; 7 nucleotides align to TRBD1. The ends lost 5 bases at V and 1 base at J; junction bases unmatched: 14. This CDR3 has 17 amino acids. Germline V CDR1 and CDR2: SGHRS, YFSETQ.

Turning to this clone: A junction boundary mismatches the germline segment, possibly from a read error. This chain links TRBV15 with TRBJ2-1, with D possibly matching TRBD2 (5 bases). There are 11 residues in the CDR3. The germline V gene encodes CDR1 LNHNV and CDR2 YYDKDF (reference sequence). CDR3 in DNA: TGTGCCACCAGCGACACTAGTAGGGCGGTCTTC. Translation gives CATSDTSRAVF.

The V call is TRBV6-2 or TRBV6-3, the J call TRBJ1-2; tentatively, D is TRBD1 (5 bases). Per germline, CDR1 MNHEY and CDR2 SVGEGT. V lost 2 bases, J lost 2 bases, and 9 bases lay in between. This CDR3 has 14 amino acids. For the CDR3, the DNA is TGTGCCAGCAGTTACGGTGACAGCAACTATGGCTACACCTTC. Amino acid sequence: CASSYGDSNYGYTF.

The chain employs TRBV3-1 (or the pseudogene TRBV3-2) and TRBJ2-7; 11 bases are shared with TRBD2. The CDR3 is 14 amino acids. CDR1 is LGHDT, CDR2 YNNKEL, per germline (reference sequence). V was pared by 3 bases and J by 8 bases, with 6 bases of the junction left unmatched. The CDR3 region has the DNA TGTGCCAGCAGCCAGACTAGCGGGGCCTCCAAGCAGTACTTC. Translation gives CASSQTSGASKQYF.

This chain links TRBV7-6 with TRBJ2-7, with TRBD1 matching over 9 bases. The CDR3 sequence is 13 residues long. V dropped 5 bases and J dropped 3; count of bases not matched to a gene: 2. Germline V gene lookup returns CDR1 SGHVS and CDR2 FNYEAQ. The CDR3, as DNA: TGTGCCAGCAGCCGACAGGGGGTCTACGAGCAGTACTTC. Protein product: CASSRQGVYEQYF. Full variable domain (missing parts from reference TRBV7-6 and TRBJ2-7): GAGVSQSPRYKVTKRGQDVALRCDPISGHVSLYWYRQALGQGPEFLTYFNYEAQQDKSGLPNDRFSAERPEGSISTLTIQRTEQRDSAMYRCASSRQGVYEQYFGPGTRLTVT.

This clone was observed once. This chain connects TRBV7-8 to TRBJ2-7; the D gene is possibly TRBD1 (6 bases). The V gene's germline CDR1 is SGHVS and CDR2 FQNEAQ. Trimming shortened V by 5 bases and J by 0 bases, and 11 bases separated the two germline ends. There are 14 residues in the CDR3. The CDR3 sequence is CASSPGDTSYEQYF. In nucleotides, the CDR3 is TGTGCCAGCAGCCCTGGGGACACCTCCTACGAGCAGTACTTC.

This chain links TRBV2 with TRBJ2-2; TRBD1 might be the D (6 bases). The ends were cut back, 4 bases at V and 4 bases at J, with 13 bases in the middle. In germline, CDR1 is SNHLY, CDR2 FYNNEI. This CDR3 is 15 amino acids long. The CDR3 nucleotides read TGTGCCAGCAGTGTACACAGGGTCCTCACCGGGGAGCTGTTTTTT. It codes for CASSVHRVLTGELFF.

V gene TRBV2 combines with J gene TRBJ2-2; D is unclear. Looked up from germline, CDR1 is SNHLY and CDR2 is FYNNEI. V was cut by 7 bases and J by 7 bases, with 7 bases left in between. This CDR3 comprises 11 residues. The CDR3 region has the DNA TGTGCCAGCAAATTCGGCGGGGAGCTGTTTTTT. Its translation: CASKFGGELFF.

This CDR3 reads CASSRRLAGNWDTQYF. In nucleotides, the CDR3 is TGTGCCAGCAGCCGGAGACTAGCGGGTAATTGGGATACGCAGTATTTT. The chain has TRBV11-2 and TRBJ2-3, with TRBD2 matching 10 bases. CDR1 and CDR2 (germline): SGHAT, FQNNGV. V dropped 5 bases and J dropped 6; count of bases not matched to a gene: 11. CDR3 length: 16 amino acids.

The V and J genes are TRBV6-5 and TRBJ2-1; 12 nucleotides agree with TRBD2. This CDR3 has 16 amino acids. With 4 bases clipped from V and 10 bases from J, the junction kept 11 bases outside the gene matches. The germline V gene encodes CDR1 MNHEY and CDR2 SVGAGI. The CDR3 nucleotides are TGTGCCAGCAGTTCCCGACTAGCGGGGGAGTCTCGGGAGCAGTTCTTC. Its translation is CASSSRLAGESREQFF.

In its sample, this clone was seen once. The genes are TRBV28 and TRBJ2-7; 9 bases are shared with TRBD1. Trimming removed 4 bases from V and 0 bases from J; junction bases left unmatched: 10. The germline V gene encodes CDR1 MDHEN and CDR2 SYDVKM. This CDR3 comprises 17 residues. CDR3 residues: CASSSNPGTGSSYEQYF. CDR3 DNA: TGTGCCAGCAGTTCTAACCCAGGGACAGGGAGCTCCTACGAGCAGTACTTC.